Shown below are 28 T cell receptor beta chains from a single sample sequenced in a study of cytomegalovirus exposure and HLA in healthy donors. A multiplex PCR was run with 60 Vbeta primers and 13 Jbeta primers. Some clones are missing from TCRdb's copy, which holds only in-frame ones; the method was immunoSEQ multiplex PCR. The sample lists 220,000 or so clones, around 80% seen once, with about 1.7% in the top ten. The specimen sequenced was PBMCs. These receptors were collected from a man aged 45 to 65 in good health and CMV-seronegative.

This chain links TRBV7-2 with TRBJ2-7, with 11 nucleotides matching TRBD2. The V gene end was trimmed by 5 bases and the J gene end by 0 bases; junction bases not matched to a gene: 6. The germline V gene has CDR1 SGHTA and CDR2 FQGNSA. The CDR3 spans 16 residues. The CDR3 DNA sequence: TGTGCCAGCAGCCAAGGGACTAGCGGAGCCTCCTACGAGCAGTACTTC. This translates into CASSQGTSGASYEQYF.

This chain joins TRBV27 and TRBJ2-1; TRBD2 might be the D (5 bases). Trimming stripped 6 bases from V and 7 bases from J, with 13 bases between. This CDR3 is 13 amino acids long. Germline CDR1 is MNHEY and CDR2 is SMNVEV (reference sequence). For the CDR3, the DNA is TGTGCCAGCAGCCGAAAAACTAGTAATGAGCAGTTCTTC. Its translation: CASSRKTSNEQFF.

The chain has TRBV5-1 and TRBJ1-1; D unresolved. CDR3 length equals 14 residues. V gave up 4 bases and J gave up 1 base, with 11 bases separating them. The germline gives CDR1 SGHRS, CDR2 YFSETQ. This chain's CDR3 is CASSTDGRNTEAFF. In nucleotides, the CDR3 is TGCGCCAGCAGCACGGACGGGAGGAACACTGAAGCTTTCTTT.

To note about this clone: Other DNA sequences in this sample translate to the same CDR3. CDR3: CASSDRGSSYNEQFF. DNA of the CDR3: TGTGCCAGCAGTGATCGGGGAAGCTCCTACAATGAGCAGTTCTTC. This chain connects TRBV2 to TRBJ2-1; D might be TRBD2 (5 bases). Trimming cost V 3 bases and J 0 bases, with 9 bases left between them. Germline CDR1 is SNHLY and CDR2 is FYNNEI. This CDR3 region has 15 residues.

The chain links TRBV5-1 to TRBJ2-1, with 11 bases fitting TRBD2. Germline V gene data show CDR1 as SGHRS and CDR2 as YFSETQ. This CDR3 is built from 17 residues. Germline trimming cut 0 bases from V and 3 bases from J; bases unmatched to any gene: 5. The CDR3 sequence is CASSLGKGLADYNEQFF. CDR3 in DNA: TGCGCCAGCAGCTTGGGCAAGGGACTAGCGGACTACAATGAGCAGTTCTTC.

Comments on this clone: Other DNA sequences in the sample encode the same CDR3. This chain connects TRBV18 to TRBJ1-1, with TRBD1 identical over 10 bases. The J segment lost 5 bases and the V segment lost 6 bases, leaving 3 bases of the junction unmatched. The CDR3 consists of 13 residues. Per germline, CDR1 KGHSH and CDR2 LQKENI. Written as DNA, the CDR3 is TGTGCCAGCTCCGGACAGGGGGGAACTGAAGCTTTCTTT. This encodes CASSGQGGTEAFF.

The chain links TRBV5-1 to TRBJ2-1; TRBD1 matches at 8 bases. Trimming removed 5 bases from V and 4 bases from J; junction bases left unmatched: 8. The CDR3 sequence is 15 residues long. CDR1 SGHRS and CDR2 YFSETQ come from the germline V gene. CDR3 sequence reads: CASSLWTGRYNEQFF. In DNA form, the CDR3 reads TGCGCCAGCAGTCTTTGGACAGGGAGATACAATGAGCAGTTCTTC.

The J gene is TRBJ2-1, the V gene TRBV5-4; 13 positions match TRBD2. CDR1 and CDR2 (germline): SGHNT, YYREEE (reference sequence). The CDR3 length is 16 residues. With 4 bases clipped from V and 6 bases from J, the junction kept 7 bases outside the gene matches. The CDR3 loop reads CASSPMGLAGSNEQFF. The CDR3 DNA is TGTGCCAGCAGCCCTATGGGACTAGCGGGATCCAATGAGCAGTTCTTC.

The V call is TRBV27, the J call TRBJ1-2, with 9 bases matching TRBD1. The germline gives CDR1 MNHEY, CDR2 SMNVEV (reference sequence). Unmatched junction bases numbered 10, after V lost 8 bases and J lost 6 bases. The CDR3 consists of 14 residues. Here the CDR3 reads CASGRLGTGNGYTF. The DNA for the CDR3 is TGTGCCAGCGGCCGACTCGGGACAGGGAATGGCTACACCTTC.

V gene TRBV28 combines with J gene TRBJ1-4, with no clear D. This CDR3 contains 16 residues. Between the trimmed V and J ends, which lost 2 bases and 0 bases, there was a span of 10 bases. Germline V gene sequence: CDR1 MDHEN, CDR2 SYDVKM. The CDR3 spells CASSLHSKSTNEKLFF. In nucleotides, the CDR3 is TGTGCCAGCAGTTTACACAGCAAATCAACTAATGAAAAACTGTTTTTT.

This sequence joins TRBV9 and TRBJ2-6, with D tentatively TRBD2 (5 bases). Germline values: CDR1 SGDLS, CDR2 YYNGEE. Trimming cost V 4 bases and J 2 bases, with 7 bases left between them. The CDR3 covers 14 residues. CDR3 in amino acids: CASSPGTGANVLTF. Written as DNA, the CDR3 is TGTGCCAGCAGCCCGGGAACTGGGGCCAACGTCCTGACTTTC. Full variable domain (remainder filled in from reference TRBV9 and TRBJ2-6): DSGVTQTPKHLITATGQRVTLRCSPRSGDLSVYWYQQSLDQGLQFLIQYYNGEERAKGNILERFSAQQFPDLHSELNLSSLELGDSALYFCASSPGTGANVLTFGAGSRLTVL.

The chain has TRBV7-6 and TRBJ1-2; unclear D gene. The CDR3 sequence is 15 residues long. Trimming shortened V by 1 base and J by 5 bases, and 14 bases separated the two germline ends. Looked up from germline, CDR1 is SGHVS and CDR2 is FNYEAQ. The CDR3 region is CASSLGGKALYGYTF. CDR3 nucleotide sequence: TGTGCCAGCAGCTTAGGAGGCAAGGCCCTATATGGCTACACCTTC.

Comments on this clone: One end of the junction fails to match germline, which may point to a read error. This chain links TRBV4-1 with TRBJ2-3; D ambiguous. This CDR3 comprises 16 residues. Germline CDR1 reads MGHRA; CDR2 reads YSYEKL. The CDR3 region has the DNA TGCGCCAGCAGCGCCTCGGTAACCAAACACACAGACACGCAGTATTTT. Translating gives CASSASVTKHTDTQYF.

This chain's CDR3 is CASSLARDYEQYF. Here the CDR3 DNA reads TGTGCCAGCAGTTTAGCCAGGGACTACGAGCAGTACTTC. The chain carries TRBV27 and TRBJ2-7; D perhaps matches TRBD1 (5 bases). V dropped 2 bases and J dropped 3 bases, with 8 bases sitting between them. Germline CDR1 and CDR2: MNHEY and SMNVEV (reference sequence). The CDR3 sequence is 13 residues long.

This clone came up once. The genes are TRBV28 and TRBJ2-3; a possible D gene is TRBD2 (6 bases). The germline gives CDR1 MDHEN, CDR2 SYDVKM. Trimming took off 2 bases at V and 0 bases at J, with 18 bases between the two ends. This CDR3 has 18 residues. In DNA, the CDR3 is TGTGCCAGCAGTTTAATTGTGGGGAGGCGACATAGCACAGATACGCAGTATTTT. Protein: CASSLIVGRRHSTDTQYF.

The rearrangement uses TRBV5-1 and TRBJ2-1; 7 nucleotides line up with TRBD2. Trimming removed 7 bases from V and 0 bases from J; junction bases left unmatched: 7. The CDR3 consists of 15 residues. The V gene's germline CDR1 is SGHRS and CDR2 YFSETQ. The CDR3 bases are TGCGCCAGCCGAAGCGGGATTAGCTCCTACAATGAGCAGTTCTTC. Encoded protein: CASRSGISSYNEQFF.

The V call is TRBV5-3, the J call TRBJ1-2, with 8 nucleotides matching TRBD1. TRBV5-3 is placed among ORFs of uncertain function. This CDR3 contains 20 residues. V lost 4 bases to trimming and J lost 8 bases; unmatched junction nucleotides: 28. The CDR3 loop is CARSPRTGSENMVLRGGYTF. The CDR3 region has the DNA TGTGCCAGAAGCCCCCGGACAGGGAGTGAAAACATGGTGCTCAGGGGGGGCTACACCTTC.

This clone was found once. The chain carries TRBV5-1 and TRBJ2-7; 11 nucleotides line up with TRBD1. This CDR3 spans 15 amino acids. Trimming cost V 4 bases and J 3 bases; bases outside gene matches: 6. Germline loops: CDR1 SGHRS, CDR2 YFSETQ. CDR3 in DNA: TGCGCCAGCAGCCTCGGACAGGGGGCTATCTACGAGCAGTACTTC. It yields the protein CASSLGQGAIYEQYF.

In its sample, this clone was seen once. The V gene is TRBV10-3, the J gene TRBJ2-2; tentatively, D is TRBD1 (6 bases). V lost 3 bases and J 0 bases, leaving 8 bases between the germline ends. Germline V gene sequence: CDR1 ENHRY, CDR2 SYGVKD. CDR3 length: 15 amino acids. In DNA form, the CDR3 reads TGTGCCATCAGTGAAAGACAGGCGAACACCGGGGAGCTGTTTTTT. It translates to CAISERQANTGELFF.

Comments on this clone: Relative to the germline gene, one junction end is altered; a read error may explain this. The rearrangement joins TRBV13 to TRBJ2-4; 10 positions agree with TRBD1. Germline CDR1 PRHDT, CDR2 FYEKMQ (reference sequence). The CDR3 consists of 16 residues. The CDR3 region has the DNA TGTGCCAGCAGACCTGACAGGGGGCTAGCCAAAAACAGTCAGTACTTC. Amino acid sequence: CASRPDRGLAKNSQYF.

The rearrangement uses TRBV18 and TRBJ1-1; 9 bases are a match to TRBD1. The CDR3 is made up of 14 amino acids. Trimming removed 6 bases from V and 5 bases from J; junction bases left unmatched: 7. Germline values: CDR1 KGHSH, CDR2 LQKENI. The CDR3 DNA is TGTGCCAGCTCCCCTAAGACAGGGGGGACTGAAGCTTTCTTT. Translated, it gives CASSPKTGGTEAFF.

The rearrangement links TRBV29-1 to TRBJ2-4, with 13 bases that match TRBD2. The CDR3 has 18 residues. V trimming: 5 bases; J trimming: 1 base; junction bases outside the gene matches: 11. Germline V gives CDR1 SQVTM, CDR2 ANQGSEA. Here the CDR3 DNA reads TGCAGCGTTATCCGACTAGCGGGAGGCGCGGGGGCCAAAAACATTCAGTACTTC. It specifies CSVIRLAGGAGAKNIQYF.

This CDR3 reads CASRSLAGGTYEQYF. The CDR3 coding sequence is TGTGCCAGCAGATCTCTAGCGGGAGGGACCTACGAGCAGTACTTC. This chain connects TRBV6-1 to TRBJ2-7; 12 bases are shared with TRBD2. The CDR3 length is 15 residues. The ends lost 6 bases at V and 2 bases at J; junction bases unmatched: 5. Germline assignment: CDR1 MNHNS and CDR2 SASEGT.

This clone was seen a handful of times. CDR3 residues: CSVSLFSGNTIYF. The CDR3 bases are TGCAGCGTTTCTCTTTTCTCTGGAAACACCATATATTTT. The chain links TRBV29-1 to TRBJ1-3; D unresolved. The CDR3 has 13 amino acids. The V gene's germline CDR1 is SQVTM and CDR2 ANQGSEA. Trimming removed 5 bases at V and 0 bases at J, with 8 bases between.

In this sample, this clone turned up a few times. The gene calls are TRBV7-8 and TRBJ1-4; possibly TRBD1 for D (5 bases). V was pared by 2 bases and J by 3 bases, with 13 bases between. Germline CDR1 SGHVS, CDR2 FQNEAQ. This CDR3 is 16 amino acids long. The CDR3 is CASSLSQGISNEKLFF. CDR3 sequence (DNA): TGTGCCAGCAGCTTAAGTCAGGGTATATCTAATGAAAAACTGTTTTTT.

The genes are TRBV6-4 and TRBJ2-3; 8 positions agree with TRBD2. Germline values: CDR1 MRHNA, CDR2 SNTAGT. V shed 4 bases, J shed 5 bases, and the junction held 2 bases outside the gene matches. CDR3 length: 13 amino acids. CDR3 nucleotides: TGTGCCAGCAGTGGCCGGGAGGGAGATACGCAGTATTTT. It yields the protein CASSGREGDTQYF.

The genes are TRBV10-3 and TRBJ2-7; 11 bases match TRBD2. The CDR3 runs to 16 residues. With 3 bases clipped from V and 2 bases from J, the junction kept 6 bases outside the gene matches. The V gene's germline CDR1 is ENHRY and CDR2 SYGVKD. For the CDR3, the DNA is TGTGCCATCAGTGACCCGGGGACTAGCGGAACCTACGAGCAGTACTTC. Translation gives CAISDPGTSGTYEQYF.

This chain uses TRBV5-1 with TRBJ2-2, with 15 bases that match TRBD2. Germline-derived CDR1 and CDR2 are SGHRS and YFSETQ. The CDR3 is 18 amino acids. With 4 bases clipped from V and 2 bases from J, the junction kept 6 bases outside the gene matches. CDR3 protein: CASSIGLAGGPNTGELFF. The CDR3 nucleotides read TGCGCCAGCAGCATCGGACTAGCGGGAGGGCCAAACACCGGGGAGCTGTTTTTT.